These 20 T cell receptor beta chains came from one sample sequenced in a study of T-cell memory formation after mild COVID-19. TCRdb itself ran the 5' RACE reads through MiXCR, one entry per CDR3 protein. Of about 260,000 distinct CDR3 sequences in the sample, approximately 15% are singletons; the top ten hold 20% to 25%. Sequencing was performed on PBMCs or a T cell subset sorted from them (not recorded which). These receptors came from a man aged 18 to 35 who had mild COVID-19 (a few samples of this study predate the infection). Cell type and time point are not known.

In DNA form, the CDR3 reads TGTGCCAGCAGCCGGGAAAAGGGGGCCAACGTCCTGACTTTC. This encodes CASSREKGANVLTF. The chain recombines TRBV6-5 with TRBJ2-6, with TRBD2 as a possible D gene (5 bases). This CDR3 region has 14 residues. Germline V lookup: CDR1 MNHEY, CDR2 SVGAGI. Trimming left V 6 bases short and J 4 bases short, with 10 bases between.

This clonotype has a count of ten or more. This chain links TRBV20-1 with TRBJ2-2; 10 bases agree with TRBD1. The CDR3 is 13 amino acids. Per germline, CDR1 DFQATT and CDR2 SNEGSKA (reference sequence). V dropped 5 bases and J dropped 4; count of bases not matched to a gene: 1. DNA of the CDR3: TGCAGTGCTTGGGACAGGGGCACCGGGGAGCTGTTTTTT. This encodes CSAWDRGTGELFF.

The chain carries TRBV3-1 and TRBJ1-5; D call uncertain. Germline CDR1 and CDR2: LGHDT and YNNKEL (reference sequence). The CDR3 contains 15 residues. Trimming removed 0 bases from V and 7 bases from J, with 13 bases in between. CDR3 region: CASSQDEGLQQPQHF. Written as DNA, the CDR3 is TGTGCCAGCAGCCAAGATGAAGGGTTACAGCAGCCCCAGCATTTT.

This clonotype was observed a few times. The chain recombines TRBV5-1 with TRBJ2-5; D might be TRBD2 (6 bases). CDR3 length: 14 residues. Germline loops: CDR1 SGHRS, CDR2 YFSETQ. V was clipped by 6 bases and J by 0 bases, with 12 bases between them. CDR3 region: CASKWRANQETQYF. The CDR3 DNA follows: TGCGCCAGCAAGTGGAGGGCCAACCAAGAGACCCAGTACTTC. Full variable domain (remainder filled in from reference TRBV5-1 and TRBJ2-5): KAGVTQTPRYLIKTRGQQVTLSCSPISGHRSVSWYQQTPGQGLQFLFEYFSETQRNKGNFPGRFSGRQFSNSRSEMNVSTLELGDSALYLCASKWRANQETQYFGPGTRLLVL.

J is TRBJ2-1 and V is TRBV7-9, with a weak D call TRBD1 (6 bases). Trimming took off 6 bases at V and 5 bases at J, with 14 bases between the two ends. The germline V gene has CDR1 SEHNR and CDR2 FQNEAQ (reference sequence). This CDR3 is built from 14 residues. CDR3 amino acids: CASRGQKRDNEQFF. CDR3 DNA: TGTGCCAGCAGAGGACAGAAGAGAGACAATGAGCAGTTCTTC.

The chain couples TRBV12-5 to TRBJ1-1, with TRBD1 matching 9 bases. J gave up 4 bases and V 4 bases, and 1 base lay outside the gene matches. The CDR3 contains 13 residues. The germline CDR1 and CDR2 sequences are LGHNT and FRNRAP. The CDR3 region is CASGSTGGTEAFF. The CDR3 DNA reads TGTGCTAGTGGTTCGACAGGGGGCACTGAAGCTTTCTTT.

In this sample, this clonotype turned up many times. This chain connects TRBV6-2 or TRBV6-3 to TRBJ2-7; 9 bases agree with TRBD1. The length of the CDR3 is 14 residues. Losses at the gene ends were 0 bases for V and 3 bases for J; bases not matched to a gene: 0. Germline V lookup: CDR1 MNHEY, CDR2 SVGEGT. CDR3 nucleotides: TGTGCCAGCAGTTACTCGACAGGGGGCTACGAGCAGTACGTC. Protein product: CASSYSTGGYEQYV.

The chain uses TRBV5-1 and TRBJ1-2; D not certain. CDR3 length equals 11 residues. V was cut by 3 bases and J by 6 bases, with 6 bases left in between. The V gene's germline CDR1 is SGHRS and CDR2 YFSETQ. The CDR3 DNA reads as TGCGCCAGCAGCTCAGGCAATGGCTACACCTTC. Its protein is CASSSGNGYTF.

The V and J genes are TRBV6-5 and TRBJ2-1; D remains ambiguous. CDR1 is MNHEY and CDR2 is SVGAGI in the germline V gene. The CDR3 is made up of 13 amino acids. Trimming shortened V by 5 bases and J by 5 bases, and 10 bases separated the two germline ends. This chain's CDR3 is CASSTTVDNEQFF. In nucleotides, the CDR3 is TGTGCCAGCAGTACGACGGTGGACAATGAGCAGTTCTTC.

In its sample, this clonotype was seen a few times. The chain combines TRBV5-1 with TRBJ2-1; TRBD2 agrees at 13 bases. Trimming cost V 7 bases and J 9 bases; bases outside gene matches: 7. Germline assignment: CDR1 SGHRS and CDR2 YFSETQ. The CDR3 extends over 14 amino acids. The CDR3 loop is CASAGTSGMGEQFF. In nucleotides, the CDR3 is TGCGCCAGCGCAGGGACTAGCGGGATGGGTGAGCAGTTCTTC.

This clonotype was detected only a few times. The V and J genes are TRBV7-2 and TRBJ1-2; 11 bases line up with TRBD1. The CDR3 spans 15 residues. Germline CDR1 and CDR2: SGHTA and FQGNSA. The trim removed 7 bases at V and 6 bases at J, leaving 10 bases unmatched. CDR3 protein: CASTPGQGASDGYTF. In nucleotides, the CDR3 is TGTGCCAGCACCCCCGGACAGGGGGCTTCGGATGGCTACACCTTC. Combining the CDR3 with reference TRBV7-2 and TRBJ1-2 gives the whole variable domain GAGVSQSPSNKVTEKGKDVELRCDPISGHTALYWYRQSLGQGLEFLIYFQGNSAPDKSGLPSDRFSAERTGGSVSTLTIQRTQQEDSAVYLCASTPGQGASDGYTFGSGTRLTVV.

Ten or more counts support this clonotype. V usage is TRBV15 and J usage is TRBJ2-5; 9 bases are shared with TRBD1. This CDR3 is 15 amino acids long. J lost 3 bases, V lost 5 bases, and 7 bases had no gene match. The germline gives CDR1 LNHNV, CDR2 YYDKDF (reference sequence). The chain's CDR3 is CATSRDRGWEETQYF. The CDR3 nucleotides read TGTGCCACCAGCCGTGACAGGGGGTGGGAAGAGACCCAGTACTTC.

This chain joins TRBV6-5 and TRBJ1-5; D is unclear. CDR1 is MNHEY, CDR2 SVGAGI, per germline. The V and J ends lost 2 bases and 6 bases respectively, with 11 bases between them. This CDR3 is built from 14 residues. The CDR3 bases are TGTGCCAGCAGTTACGGCCGGGGTGCTCAGCCCCAGCATTTT. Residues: CASSYGRGAQPQHF.

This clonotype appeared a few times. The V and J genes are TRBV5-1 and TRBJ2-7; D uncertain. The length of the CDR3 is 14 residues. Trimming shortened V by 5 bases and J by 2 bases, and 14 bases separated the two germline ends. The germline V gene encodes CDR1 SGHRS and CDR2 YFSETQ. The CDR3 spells CASRLTTDTYEQYV. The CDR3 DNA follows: TGCGCCAGCAGGTTGACGACTGACACCTACGAGCAGTACGTC.

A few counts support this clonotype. CDR3 nucleotides: TGCGCCAGCAGCACGGGACAGGGCCAAGAGACCCAGTACTTC. Translated, it gives CASSTGQGQETQYF. The rearrangement joins TRBV5-1 to TRBJ2-5; 9 nucleotides line up with TRBD1. The V gene's germline CDR1 is SGHRS and CDR2 YFSETQ. V shed 4 bases and J 1 base; nucleotides not matched to a gene: 2. This CDR3 spans 14 amino acids. Based on the CDR3 plus reference TRBV5-1 and TRBJ2-5, the full variable domain is KAGVTQTPRYLIKTRGQQVTLSCSPISGHRSVSWYQQTPGQGLQFLFEYFSETQRNKGNFPGRFSGRQFSNSRSEMNVSTLELGDSALYLCASSTGQGQETQYFGPGTRLLVL.

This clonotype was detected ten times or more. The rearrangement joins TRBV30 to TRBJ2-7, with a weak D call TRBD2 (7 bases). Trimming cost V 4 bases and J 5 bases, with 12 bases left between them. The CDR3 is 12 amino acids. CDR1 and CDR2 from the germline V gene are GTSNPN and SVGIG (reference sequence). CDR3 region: CAWNREGDEQYF. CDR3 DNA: TGTGCCTGGAACAGGGAGGGCGACGAGCAGTACTTC.

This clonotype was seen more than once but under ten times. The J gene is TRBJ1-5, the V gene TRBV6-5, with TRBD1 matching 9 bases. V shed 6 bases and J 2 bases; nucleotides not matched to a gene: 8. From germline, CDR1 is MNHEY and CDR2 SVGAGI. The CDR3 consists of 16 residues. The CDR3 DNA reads TGTGCCAGCAGGCGAAACAGGGGGCTTGGCAATCAGCCCCAGCATTTT. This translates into CASRRNRGLGNQPQHF.

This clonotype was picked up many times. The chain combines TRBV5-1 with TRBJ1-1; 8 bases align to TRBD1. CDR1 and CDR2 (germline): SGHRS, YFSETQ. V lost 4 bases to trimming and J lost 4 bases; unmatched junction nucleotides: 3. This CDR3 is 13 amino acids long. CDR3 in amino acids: CASSIGTGTEAFF. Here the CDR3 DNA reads TGCGCCAGCAGCATAGGGACAGGCACTGAAGCTTTCTTT.

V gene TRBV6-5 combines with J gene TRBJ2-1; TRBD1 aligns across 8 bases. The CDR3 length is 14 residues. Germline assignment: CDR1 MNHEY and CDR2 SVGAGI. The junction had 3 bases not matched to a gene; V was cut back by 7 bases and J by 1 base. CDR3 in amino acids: CASMWDRSYNEQFF. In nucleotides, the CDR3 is TGTGCCAGCATGTGGGACAGGTCCTACAATGAGCAGTTCTTC.

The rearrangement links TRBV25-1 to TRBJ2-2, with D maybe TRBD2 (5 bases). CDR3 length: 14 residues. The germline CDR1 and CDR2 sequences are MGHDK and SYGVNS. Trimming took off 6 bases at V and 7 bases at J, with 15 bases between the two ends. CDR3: CASSAPFGDGELFF. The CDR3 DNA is TGTGCCAGCAGCGCCCCCTTCGGGGACGGGGAGCTGTTTTTT.